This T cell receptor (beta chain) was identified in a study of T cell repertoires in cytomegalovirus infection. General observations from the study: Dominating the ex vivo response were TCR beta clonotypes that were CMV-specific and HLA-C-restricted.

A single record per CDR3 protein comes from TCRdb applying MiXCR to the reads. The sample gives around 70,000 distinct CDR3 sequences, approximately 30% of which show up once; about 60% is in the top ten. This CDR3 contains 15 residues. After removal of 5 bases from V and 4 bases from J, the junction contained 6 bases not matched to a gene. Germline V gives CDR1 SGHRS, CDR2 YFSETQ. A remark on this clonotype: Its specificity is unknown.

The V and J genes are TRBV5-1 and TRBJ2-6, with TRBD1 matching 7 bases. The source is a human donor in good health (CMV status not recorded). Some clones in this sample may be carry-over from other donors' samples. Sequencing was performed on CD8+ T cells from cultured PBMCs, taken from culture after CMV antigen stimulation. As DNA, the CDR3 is TGCGCCAGCAGATCCACAGGGGACGGGGCCAACGTCCTGACTTTC. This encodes CASRSTGDGANVLTF.